This entry features one TCR beta chain sequence. Antigen specificity is unknown. This sample was included in a study of cytomegalovirus exposure and HLA in healthy donors. Study-level findings and limits: Most TCR sequences proved rare, with some public TCRs found in many donors.

Separate from the approximately 670-subject first cohort, the 120-subject validation cohort was the one that the donors belonged to. Trimming removed 8 bases from V and 3 bases from J, with 16 bases in between. Germline values: CDR1 MNHEY, CDR2 SVGAGI. The CDR3 has 15 residues. Clones were sequenced by immunoSEQ multiplex PCR, and TCRdb holds only the in-frame ones, with some missing. The sample shows about 150,000 clones, 86% of them seen only once. The sample was PBMCs. This TCR derives from a man between 18 and 29 years old in good health and CMV-seropositive. The J gene is TRBJ1-4, the V gene TRBV6-5; no firm D call. The CDR3 DNA sequence: TGTGCCAGCCGGCGCGCGGGCCCGGCTAATGAAAAACTGTTTTTT. This codes for CASRRAGPANEKLFF.